Each of the 14 T cell receptor beta chains below was sequenced from the same sample in a study of T cell repertoires in cytomegalovirus infection. One entry per CDR3 protein results from TCRdb running MiXCR on the reads. The sample contains 110,000 or so distinct CDR3 sequences, about 30% of which appear only once. Which antigens these TCRs recognize remains unknown. The source material was CD8+ T cells from cultured PBMCs, sampled from culture after CMV antigen stimulation. The receptors stem from a human donor in good health (CMV status not recorded). Some clones in this sample may be carry-over from other donors' samples.

This clonotype was counted many times. The chain joins TRBV12-3 or TRBV12-4 to TRBJ2-3; a possible D gene is TRBD1 (5 bases). The length of the CDR3 is 16 residues. The V end lost 3 bases, the J end lost 1 base, and 14 bases lay between the germline ends. The CDR3 region is CASSLGRVVGTDTQYF. In DNA form, the CDR3 reads TGTGCCAGCAGTTTGGGCAGGGTAGTCGGCACAGATACGCAGTATTTT.

The chain uses TRBV7-9 and TRBJ1-1; TRBD1 agrees at 8 bases. Trimming took 5 bases from V and 1 from J; bases not matched to a gene: 0. From germline, CDR1 is SEHNR and CDR2 FQNEAQ (reference sequence). The CDR3 has 13 residues. The CDR3: CASSGQGNTEAFF. CDR3 nucleotide sequence: TGTGCCAGCAGCGGACAGGGGAACACTGAAGCTTTCTTT.

The rearrangement links TRBV20-1 to TRBJ2-7, with 9 bases matching TRBD2. Unmatched junction bases numbered 5, after V lost 5 bases and J lost 6 bases. The length of the CDR3 is 12 residues. Germline CDR1 DFQATT, CDR2 SNEGSKA (reference sequence). The CDR3 DNA sequence: TGCAGTGCTCGGGGACTAGCTGCCGAGCAGTACTTC. Translating it yields CSARGLAAEQYF.

The rearrangement joins TRBV4-3 to TRBJ2-6, with D tentatively TRBD2 (6 bases). The CDR3 runs to 17 residues. V was clipped by 2 bases and J by 2 bases, with 13 bases between them. The germline CDR1 and CDR2 sequences are LGHNA and YSLEER. CDR3 sequence: CASSQLEGLAGANVLTF. The CDR3 DNA is TGCGCCAGCAGCCAATTGGAGGGACTGGCTGGGGCCAACGTCCTGACTTTC.

This clonotype was observed at least ten times. The rearrangement links TRBV7-8 to TRBJ2-7; 7 bases fit TRBD1. With 5 bases clipped from V and 0 bases from J, the junction kept 10 bases outside the gene matches. The CDR3 is 16 residues long. Germline V gene sequence: CDR1 SGHVS, CDR2 FQNEAQ. This chain's CDR3 is CASSPTGPYPSYEQYF. The CDR3 nucleotides read TGTGCCAGCAGCCCGACAGGGCCTTACCCCTCCTACGAGCAGTACTTC.

In regard to this clonotype: This may be a read error, as it is one base from a much larger clone. The chain carries TRBV28 and TRBJ1-1, with a possible D match to TRBD1 (5 bases). The V gene's germline CDR1 is MDHEN and CDR2 SYDVKM. This CDR3 contains 17 residues. CDR3 DNA sequence: TGTGCCAGCAGTTTATTACAGGAGAGGGCACGGAACACTGGAGCTTTCTTT. It yields the protein CASSLLQERARNTGAFF.

This clonotype was counted a few times. J is TRBJ2-3 and V is TRBV5-4; D is unresolved. This CDR3 spans 15 amino acids. Trimming took 4 bases from V and 0 from J, leaving 12 bases between them. CDR1 SGHNT and CDR2 YYREEE come from the germline V gene (reference sequence). CDR3 in DNA: TGTGCCAGCAGCCTGACAACCTATAGCACAGATACGCAGTATTTT. This translates into CASSLTTYSTDTQYF.

The chain employs TRBV29-1 and TRBJ2-7; 10 positions match TRBD1. CDR1 is SQVTM and CDR2 is ANQGSEA in the germline V gene. The CDR3 is made up of 14 amino acids. Unmatched junction bases numbered 7, after V lost 6 bases and J lost 2 bases. The CDR3 nucleotides are TGCAGCGTGGCCGGACAGGGGGGACCCTACGAGCAGTACTTC. This sequence encodes CSVAGQGGPYEQYF.

Worth noting for this clonotype: The junction and the germline gene differ at one end; a read error may be behind it. The chain uses TRBV9 and TRBJ2-7, with D tentatively TRBD1 or TRBD2 (5 bases each). There are 17 residues in the CDR3. CDR1 SGDLS and CDR2 YYNGEE come from the germline V gene. Written as DNA, the CDR3 is TGTGCCAGCAGCAACCGGGACGGACCTTATATCTCCTCCGAGCAGTACTTC. Residues: CASSNRDGPYISSEQYF.

This clonotype was observed a handful of times. CDR3: CASSPRGLADNEQFF. The DNA of the CDR3 is TGTGCCAGCAGTCCAAGGGGACTAGCGGACAATGAGCAGTTCTTC. The rearrangement uses TRBV28 and TRBJ2-1; 11 bases align to TRBD2. This CDR3 has 15 amino acids. V gave up 5 bases and J gave up 5 bases; unmatched junction bases: 5. Per the germline V gene, CDR1 is MDHEN and CDR2 is SYDVKM. The entire variable domain, with the rest obtained from reference TRBV28 and TRBJ2-1, is as follows: DVKVTQSSRYLVKRTGEKVFLECVQDMDHENMFWYRQDPGLGLRLIYFSYDVKMKEKGDIPEGYSVSREKKERFSLILESASTNQTSMYLCASSPRGLADNEQFFGPGTRLTVL.

The CDR3 nucleotides are TGTGCCAGCAGCTATAGCCCTACATCCTACGAGCAGTACTTC. Translating gives CASSYSPTSYEQYF. This chain uses TRBV27 with TRBJ2-7, with unresolved D. The CDR3 length is 14 residues. Looked up from germline, CDR1 is MNHEY and CDR2 is SMNVEV (reference sequence). Trimming took 6 bases from V and 1 from J, leaving 13 bases between them.

The chain carries TRBV28 and TRBJ1-2; D not resolved. Trimming removed 2 bases from V and 4 bases from J, with 8 bases in between. CDR3 length equals 13 residues. The V gene's germline CDR1 is MDHEN and CDR2 SYDVKM. The CDR3 protein is CASSLSIGYGYTF. CDR3 DNA: TGTGCCAGCAGTTTAAGTATCGGCTATGGCTACACCTTC.

This chain connects TRBV6-2 or TRBV6-3 to TRBJ2-2; D remains ambiguous. V was cut by 5 bases and J by 5 bases, with 9 bases left in between. CDR1 and CDR2 from the germline V gene are MNHEY and SVGEGT. This CDR3 contains 13 residues. The DNA of the CDR3 is TGTGCCAGCAGTGTGCCTCCAACCGGGGAGCTGTTTTTT. It codes for CASSVPPTGELFF.

CDR3 sequence reads: CATSRGEGGTYGYTF. The CDR3 nucleotides are TGTGCCACCAGCAGAGGAGAAGGGGGCACCTATGGCTACACCTTC. The chain recombines TRBV15 with TRBJ1-2; 7 bases are shared with TRBD1. Trimming removed 1 base from V and 4 bases from J; junction bases left unmatched: 6. The germline V gene has CDR1 LNHNV and CDR2 YYDKDF (reference sequence). The CDR3 totals 15 residues.